Below, 18 T cell receptor beta chains from the same sample are listed, as sequenced in a study of blood T cell repertoires in COVID-19. Using immunoSEQ multiplex PCR, the repertoire was profiled, and TCRdb retains in-frame clones only, with some absent. The sample gives 200,000 to 250,000 clones, more than 80% of which show up once; roughly 0.95% is in the top ten. The material sequenced was PBMCs or T cells enriched from blood (not recorded which). These TCRs come from a man aged 45-60 years who had been exposed to COVID-19.

The J gene is TRBJ2-7, the V gene TRBV7-9; the D gene is possibly TRBD1 (6 bases). The CDR3 totals 15 residues. V lost 1 base to trimming and J lost 2 bases, with 12 bases between them. The germline V gene encodes CDR1 SEHNR and CDR2 FQNEAQ (reference sequence). CDR3 protein: CASSLGAGEAYEQYF. The CDR3 nucleotides read TGTGCCAGCAGCTTAGGCGCAGGGGAAGCCTACGAGCAGTACTTC.

The chain joins TRBV9 to TRBJ2-1; D is ambiguous. CDR3 length equals 16 residues. CDR1 is SGDLS and CDR2 is YYNGEE in the germline V gene. With 0 bases removed from V and 4 bases from J, the gap between germline ends came to 14 bases. The DNA of the CDR3 is TGTGCCAGCAGCGTAGACGGTAGCCTACTATACAATGAGCAGTTCTTC. Translating gives CASSVDGSLLYNEQFF.

The genes are TRBV27 and TRBJ2-2; 7 nucleotides agree with TRBD1. Germline trimming cut 5 bases from V and 0 bases from J; bases unmatched to any gene: 9. The CDR3 is 17 residues long. Germline-derived CDR1 and CDR2 are MNHEY and SMNVEV (reference sequence). CDR3: CASSPGTVITNTGELFF. The CDR3 DNA reads TGTGCCAGCAGTCCCGGGACAGTAATAACGAACACCGGGGAGCTGTTTTTT.

The V and J genes are TRBV15 and TRBJ1-2; D gene ambiguous. Per the germline V gene, CDR1 is LNHNV and CDR2 is YYDKDF (reference sequence). Trimming shortened V by 0 bases and J by 0 bases, and 11 bases separated the two germline ends. The CDR3 runs to 16 residues. CDR3 nucleotide sequence: TGTGCCACCAGCAGAGATATGAACACAGCTAACTATGGCTACACCTTC. Translating it yields CATSRDMNTANYGYTF.

This clone was observed a single time. The V and J genes are TRBV19 and TRBJ2-1, with 10 nucleotides matching TRBD2. CDR1 and CDR2 (germline): LNHDA, SQIVND (reference sequence). CDR3 length: 16 residues. The trim removed 5 bases at V and 4 bases at J, leaving 8 bases unmatched. The CDR3 DNA sequence: TGTGCCAGTAGTGCCGGGACTAGCGCCGGGTACAATGAGCAGTTCTTC. This gives the protein CASSAGTSAGYNEQFF.

The genes are TRBV2 and TRBJ2-1; 12 nucleotides agree with TRBD2. The CDR3 sequence is 14 residues long. Germline loops: CDR1 SNHLY, CDR2 FYNNEI. Germline trimming cut 6 bases from V and 8 bases from J; bases unmatched to any gene: 5. CDR3 protein: CASRGLAGWDEQFF. The CDR3 nucleotides are TGTGCCAGCAGGGGACTAGCGGGTTGGGATGAGCAGTTCTTC.

This sequence joins TRBV4-2 and TRBJ2-5; the match to TRBD2 covers 14 bases. V dropped 4 bases and J dropped 5; count of bases not matched to a gene: 12. The CDR3 is 18 residues long. Germline V gene data show CDR1 as LGHNA and CDR2 as YNFKEQ. CDR3 sequence (DNA): TGTGCCAGCAGCCCCGGGACTAGCGGGGGTGCGGTGGGGGAGACCCAGTACTTC. Translation gives CASSPGTSGGAVGETQYF.

There are a few counts of this clone. The V call is TRBV9, the J call TRBJ1-2; the D gene is possibly TRBD1 (5 bases). CDR3 length equals 16 residues. Deletions cut 0 bases from V and 3 bases from J, with 15 bases between. Germline CDR1 reads SGDLS; CDR2 reads YYNGEE. CDR3: CASSVGLWGEDYGYTF. Written as DNA, the CDR3 is TGTGCCAGCAGCGTAGGGCTATGGGGGGAGGACTATGGCTACACCTTC.

This chain links TRBV11-3 with TRBJ1-4; TRBD1 might be the D (6 bases). There are 20 residues in the CDR3. CDR1 and CDR2 (germline): SGHNT, YENEEA. V dropped 6 bases and J dropped 0 bases, with 26 bases sitting between them. The CDR3 protein is CASSSGRWQGRFATNEKLFF. CDR3 coding DNA: TGTGCCAGCAGTTCCGGGAGGTGGCAGGGGCGATTTGCAACTAATGAAAAACTGTTTTTT.

This clone appeared a single time. The rearrangement links TRBV18 to TRBJ1-1; D not certain. The V end lost 2 bases, the J end lost 5 bases, and 9 bases lay between the germline ends. Germline V gene data show CDR1 as KGHSH and CDR2 as LQKENI. This CDR3 spans 13 amino acids. CDR3 region: CASSPDQQTEAFF. The CDR3 bases are TGTGCCAGCTCACCAGACCAACAGACTGAAGCTTTCTTT.

This clone was seen a few times. The chain uses TRBV6-5 and TRBJ2-2; 7 bases agree with TRBD1. The germline gives CDR1 MNHEY, CDR2 SVGAGI. The V gene end was trimmed by 6 bases and the J gene end by 0 bases; junction bases not matched to a gene: 4. This CDR3 is 15 amino acids long. The CDR3 reads CASSIGTANTGELFF. CDR3 in DNA: TGTGCCAGCAGCATAGGGACAGCGAACACCGGGGAGCTGTTTTTT.

The J gene is TRBJ2-2, the V gene TRBV6-6; possible D gene TRBD1, 6 bases. The CDR3 is made up of 14 amino acids. The germline V and J ends were trimmed by 6 bases and 6 bases, with 14 bases remaining between them. Germline V CDR1 and CDR2: MNHNY, SVGAGI (reference sequence). CDR3 loop: CASRPDSLAGELFF. In nucleotides, the CDR3 is TGTGCCAGCAGACCGGACAGCTTGGCCGGGGAGCTGTTTTTT.

This sequence joins TRBV19 and TRBJ1-1; 8 positions agree with TRBD1. CDR3 length: 13 amino acids. Germline V gene lookup returns CDR1 LNHDA and CDR2 SQIVND (reference sequence). Trimming removed 6 bases from V and 6 bases from J; junction bases left unmatched: 6. In nucleotides, the CDR3 is TGTGCCAGTAGCAGGGACAGGTGGGCTGAAGCTTTCTTT. Protein sequence: CASSRDRWAEAFF.

The V call is TRBV27, the J call TRBJ1-4; 10 bases are shared with TRBD1. The germline gives CDR1 MNHEY, CDR2 SMNVEV (reference sequence). There are 15 residues in the CDR3. After removal of 4 bases from V and 6 bases from J, the junction contained 5 bases not matched to a gene. DNA of the CDR3: TGTGCCAGCAGTTCTCCGGGACAGGGGTATGAAAAACTGTTTTTT. This gives the protein CASSSPGQGYEKLFF.

The CDR3 region is CSVEKTGGSSSYNEQFF. DNA for the CDR3: TGCAGCGTTGAGAAGACCGGAGGCAGTAGCTCCTACAATGAGCAGTTCTTC. The chain joins TRBV29-1 to TRBJ2-1, with D tentatively TRBD2 (5 bases). This CDR3 has 17 amino acids. V was shortened by 3 bases and J by 0 bases, with 18 bases between the two germline ends. From germline, CDR1 is SQVTM and CDR2 ANQGSEA.

The rearrangement uses TRBV7-9 and TRBJ1-2, with D unresolved. CDR3 length equals 11 residues. V was pared by 3 bases and J by 6 bases, with 5 bases between. CDR1 is SEHNR, CDR2 FQNEAQ, per germline (reference sequence). This chain's CDR3 is CASSFHDGYTF. CDR3 DNA: TGTGCCAGCAGCTTCCATGATGGCTACACCTTC.

The chain links TRBV18 to TRBJ1-2, with a weak D call TRBD1 (6 bases). V was trimmed by 3 bases and J by 5 bases, leaving 19 bases between them. The CDR3 spans 16 residues. The germline V gene has CDR1 KGHSH and CDR2 LQKENI. CDR3 sequence reads: CASSPHPATGAYGYTF. Here the CDR3 DNA reads TGTGCCAGCTCACCCCACCCCGCGACAGGCGCGTATGGCTACACCTTC.

The chain carries TRBV29-1 and TRBJ2-7, with D tentatively TRBD1 (5 bases). The CDR3 contains 12 residues. V was pared by 5 bases and J by 0 bases, with 8 bases between. Germline lookup yields CDR1 SQVTM and CDR2 ANQGSEA. This chain's CDR3 is CSVSTGSYEQYV. The CDR3, as DNA: TGCAGCGTTTCCACAGGCTCCTACGAGCAGTACGTC.